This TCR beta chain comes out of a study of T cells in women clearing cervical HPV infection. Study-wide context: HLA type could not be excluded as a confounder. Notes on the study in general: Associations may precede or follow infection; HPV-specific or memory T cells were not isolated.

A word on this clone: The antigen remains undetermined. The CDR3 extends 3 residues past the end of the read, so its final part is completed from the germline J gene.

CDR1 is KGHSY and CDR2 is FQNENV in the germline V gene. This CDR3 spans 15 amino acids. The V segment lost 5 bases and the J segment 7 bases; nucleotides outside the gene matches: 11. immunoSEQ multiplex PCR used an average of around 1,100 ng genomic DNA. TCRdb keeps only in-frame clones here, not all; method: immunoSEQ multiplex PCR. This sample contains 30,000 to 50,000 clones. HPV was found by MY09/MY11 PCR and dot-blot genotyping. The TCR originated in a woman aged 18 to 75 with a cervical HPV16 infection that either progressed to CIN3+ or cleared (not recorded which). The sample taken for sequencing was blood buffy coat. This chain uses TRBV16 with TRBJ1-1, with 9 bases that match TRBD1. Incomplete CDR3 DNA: TGTGCCAGCAGCTACCGGGACAGGGTCGGTAGTGAA. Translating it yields CASSYRDRVGSE. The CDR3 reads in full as CASSYRDRVGSEAFF.